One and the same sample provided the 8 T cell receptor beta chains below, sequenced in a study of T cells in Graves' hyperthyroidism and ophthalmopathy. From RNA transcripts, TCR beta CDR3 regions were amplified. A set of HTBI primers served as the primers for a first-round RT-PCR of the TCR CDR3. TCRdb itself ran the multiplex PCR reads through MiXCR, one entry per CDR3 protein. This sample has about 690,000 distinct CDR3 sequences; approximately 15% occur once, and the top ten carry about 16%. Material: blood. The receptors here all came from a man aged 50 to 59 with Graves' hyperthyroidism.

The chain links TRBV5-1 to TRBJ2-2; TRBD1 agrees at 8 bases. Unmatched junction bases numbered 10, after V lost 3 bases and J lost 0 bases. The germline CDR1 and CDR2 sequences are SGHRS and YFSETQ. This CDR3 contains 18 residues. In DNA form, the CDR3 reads TGCGCCAGCAGCTCCGGACAGGGTGGGCTAGCGAACACCGGGGAGCTGTTTTTT. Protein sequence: CASSSGQGGLANTGELFF. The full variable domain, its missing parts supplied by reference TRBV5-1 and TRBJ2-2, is KAGVTQTPRYLIKTRGQQVTLSCSPISGHRSVSWYQQTPGQGLQFLFEYFSETQRNKGNFPGRFSGRQFSNSRSEMNVSTLELGDSALYLCASSSGQGGLANTGELFFGEGSRLTVL.

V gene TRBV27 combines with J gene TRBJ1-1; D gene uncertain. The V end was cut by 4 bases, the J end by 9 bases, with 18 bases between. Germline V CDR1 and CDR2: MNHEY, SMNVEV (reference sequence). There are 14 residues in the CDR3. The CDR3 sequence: CASSSRLHTEKAFF. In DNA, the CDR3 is TGTGCCAGCAGTTCCCGGCTCCATACAGAAAAAGCTTTCTTT.

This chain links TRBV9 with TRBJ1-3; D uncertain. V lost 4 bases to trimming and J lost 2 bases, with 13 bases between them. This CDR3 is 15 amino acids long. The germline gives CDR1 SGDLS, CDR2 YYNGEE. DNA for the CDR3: TGTGCCAGCAGCTCCGGACCCAGAGCTGGAAACACCATATATTTT. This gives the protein CASSSGPRAGNTIYF.

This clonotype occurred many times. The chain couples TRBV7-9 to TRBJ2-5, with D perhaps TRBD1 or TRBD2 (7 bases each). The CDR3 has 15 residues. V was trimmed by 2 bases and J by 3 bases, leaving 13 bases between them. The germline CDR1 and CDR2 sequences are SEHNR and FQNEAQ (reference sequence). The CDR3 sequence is CASSLSRGGKETQYF. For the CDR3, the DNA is TGTGCCAGCAGCTTAAGCAGGGGGGGCAAAGAGACCCAGTACTTC.

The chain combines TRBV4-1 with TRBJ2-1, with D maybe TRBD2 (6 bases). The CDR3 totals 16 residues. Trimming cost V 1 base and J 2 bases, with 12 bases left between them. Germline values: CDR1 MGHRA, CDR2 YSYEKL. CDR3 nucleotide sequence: TGCGCCAGCAGCCAAGTATTCAGGGAGGCCTACAATGAGCAGTTCTTC. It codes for CASSQVFREAYNEQFF.

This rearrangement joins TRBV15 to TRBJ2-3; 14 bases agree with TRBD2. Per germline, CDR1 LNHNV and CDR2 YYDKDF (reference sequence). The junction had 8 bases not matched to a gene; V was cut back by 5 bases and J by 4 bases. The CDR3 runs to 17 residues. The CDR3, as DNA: TGTGCCACCAGCGAACCGGGACTAGCGGGAGCTTCAGATACGCAGTATTTT. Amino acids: CATSEPGLAGASDTQYF.

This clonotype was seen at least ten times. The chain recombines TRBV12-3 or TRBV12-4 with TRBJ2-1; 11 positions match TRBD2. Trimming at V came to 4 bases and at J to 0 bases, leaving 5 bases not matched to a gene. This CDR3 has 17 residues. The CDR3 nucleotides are TGTGCCAGCAGTTATTCTAGCGGGGGGAGCTCCTACAATGAGCAGTTCTTC. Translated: CASSYSSGGSSYNEQFF.

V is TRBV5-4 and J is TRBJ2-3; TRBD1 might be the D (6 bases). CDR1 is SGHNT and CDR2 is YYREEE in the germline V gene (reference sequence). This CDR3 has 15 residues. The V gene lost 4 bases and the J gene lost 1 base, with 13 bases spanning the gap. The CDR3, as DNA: TGTGCCAGCAGCCCCCGGGACACCCGCACAGATACGCAGTATTTT. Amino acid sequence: CASSPRDTRTDTQYF.